This T cell receptor beta chain was sequenced in a study of blood T cell repertoires in COVID-19. Overall study: The study drew acute and convalescent COVID-19 samples from the United States, Italy and Spain.

Researchers sorted participants into cohorts using their self-reported clinical history. The method was immunoSEQ multiplex PCR; TCRdb's version includes in-frame clones alone and lacks a portion of them. Of approximately 220,000 clones listed, 88% are singletons. The CDR3 length is 13 residues. With 3 bases removed from V and 2 bases from J, the gap between germline ends came to 8 bases. CDR1 is KGHSH, CDR2 LQKENI, per germline. Turning to this clone: Other DNA sequences in the sample encode the same CDR3.

Source material: PBMCs or T cells enriched from blood (not recorded which). The chain recombines TRBV18 with TRBJ2-7; the D gene is possibly TRBD1 (5 bases). This TCR came from a woman aged 25 to 39 who had recovered from COVID-19. The DNA for the CDR3 is TGTGCCAGCTCACCGGGGCTAGCCTACGAGCAGTACTTC. Amino acids: CASSPGLAYEQYF.